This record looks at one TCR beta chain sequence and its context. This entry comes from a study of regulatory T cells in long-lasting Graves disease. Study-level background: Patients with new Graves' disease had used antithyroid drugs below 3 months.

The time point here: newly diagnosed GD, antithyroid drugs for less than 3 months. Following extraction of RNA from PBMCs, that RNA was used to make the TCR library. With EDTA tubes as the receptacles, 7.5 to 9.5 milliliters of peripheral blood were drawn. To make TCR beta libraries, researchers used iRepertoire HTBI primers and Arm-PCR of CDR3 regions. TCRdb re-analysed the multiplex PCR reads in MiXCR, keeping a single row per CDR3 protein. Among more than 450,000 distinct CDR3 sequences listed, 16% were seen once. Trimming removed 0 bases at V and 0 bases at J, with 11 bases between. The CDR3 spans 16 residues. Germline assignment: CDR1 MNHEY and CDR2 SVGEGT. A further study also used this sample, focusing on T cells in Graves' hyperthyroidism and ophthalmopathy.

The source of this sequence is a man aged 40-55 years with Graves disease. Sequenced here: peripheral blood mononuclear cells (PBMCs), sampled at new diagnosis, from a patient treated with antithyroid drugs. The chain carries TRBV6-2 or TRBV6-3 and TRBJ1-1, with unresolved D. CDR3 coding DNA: TGTGCCAGCAGTTACTCGAGTCGGATTTTGAACACTGAAGCTTTCTTT. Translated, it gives CASSYSSRILNTEAFF.